These 9 T cell receptor beta chains came from one sample sequenced in a study of OX40 agonist ivuxolimab in advanced cancers. TCRdb's table, derived via immunoSEQ multiplex PCR, lists solely in-frame clones and lacks some. This table has 75,000 to 90,000 clones, about 89% appearing once. Material: CD4+ or CD8+ T cells sorted from blood, obtained in a trial of the OX40 agonist ivuxolimab. The receptors originated from an adult with an advanced solid tumor such as melanoma, head and neck, liver or kidney cancer.

The J gene is TRBJ2-3, the V gene TRBV2, with D hard to call. This CDR3 region has 12 residues. The V gene's germline CDR1 is SNHLY and CDR2 FYNNEI. The V end lost 6 bases, the J end lost 4 bases, and 8 bases lay between the germline ends. Here the CDR3 reads CASRPSPDTQYF. The CDR3 coding sequence is TGTGCCAGCAGGCCCAGCCCAGATACGCAGTATTTT.

The chain recombines TRBV7-9 with TRBJ1-4; D uncertain. Germline V CDR1 and CDR2: SEHNR, FQNEAQ (reference sequence). Trimming shortened V by 1 base and J by 6 bases, and 0 bases separated the two germline ends. There are 11 residues in the CDR3. The CDR3 is CASSLDEKLFF. The CDR3 DNA follows: TGTGCCAGCAGCTTAGATGAAAAACTGTTTTTT. The variable domain in full, with the rest retrieved from reference TRBV7-9 and TRBJ1-4, is DTGVSQNPRHKITKRGQNVTFRCDPISEHNRLYWYRQTLGQGPEFLTYFQNEAQLEKSRLLSDRFSAERPKGSFSTLEIQRTEQGDSAMYLCASSLDEKLFFGSGTQLSVL.

This chain joins TRBV15 and TRBJ2-2, with D hard to call. Trimming cost V 3 bases and J 1 base, with 9 bases left between them. Germline CDR1 and CDR2: LNHNV and YYDKDF (reference sequence). This CDR3 contains 15 residues. This CDR3 is CATSRGSLNTGELFF. In DNA, the CDR3 is TGTGCCACCAGCAGGGGCAGCCTGAACACCGGGGAGCTGTTTTTT.

The chain employs TRBV7-9 and TRBJ2-1; weak D call: TRBD2 (5 bases). V was clipped by 5 bases and J by 6 bases, with 8 bases between them. The CDR3 covers 12 residues. Germline V CDR1 and CDR2: SEHNR, FQNEAQ (reference sequence). CDR3 sequence (DNA): TGTGCCAGCAGCCGGACTTTCAATGAGCAGTTCTTC. It is translated as CASSRTFNEQFF.

The CDR3 protein is CSATPGLAGVLSYNEQFF. CDR3 DNA sequence: TGCAGCGCTACCCCGGGACTAGCGGGAGTCCTGTCCTACAATGAGCAGTTCTTC. The chain employs TRBV29-1 and TRBJ2-1; TRBD2 aligns across 14 bases. This CDR3 region has 18 residues. Unmatched junction bases numbered 12, after V lost 7 bases and J lost 1 base. The germline gives CDR1 SQVTM, CDR2 ANQGSEA.

The V and J genes are TRBV11-2 and TRBJ2-7; D is ambiguous. V shed 5 bases and J shed 0 bases, with 11 bases lying between them. The CDR3 runs 14 residues. Germline-derived CDR1 and CDR2 are SGHAT and FQNNGV. CDR3 sequence: CASSRGPNSYEQYF. For the CDR3, the DNA is TGTGCCAGCAGCCGAGGACCGAACTCCTACGAGCAGTACTTC.

The CDR3 DNA follows: TGCGCCAGCAGCTTGGTTGGGGTAACAGATACGCAGTATTTT. Its translation is CASSLVGVTDTQYF. This rearrangement joins TRBV5-1 to TRBJ2-3, with no clear D. Trimming removed 0 bases at V and 3 bases at J, with 8 bases between. This CDR3 region has 14 residues. CDR1 is SGHRS, CDR2 YFSETQ, per germline. The full variable domain, rest sourced from reference TRBV5-1 and TRBJ2-3, is KAGVTQTPRYLIKTRGQQVTLSCSPISGHRSVSWYQQTPGQGLQFLFEYFSETQRNKGNFPGRFSGRQFSNSRSEMNVSTLELGDSALYLCASSLVGVTDTQYFGPGTRLTVL.

The chain is built from TRBV4-1 and TRBJ2-1; 7 bases fit TRBD2. Germline assignment: CDR1 MGHRA and CDR2 YSYEKL. Trimming took 1 base from V and 6 from J; bases not matched to a gene: 12. The CDR3 sequence is 17 residues long. The CDR3 region has the DNA TGCGCCAGCAGCCAAGGCGCGAGCGGGCGGGGGATCAATGAGCAGTTCTTC. As protein: CASSQGASGRGINEQFF.

This chain uses TRBV15 with TRBJ1-2; the D gene is possibly TRBD1 (5 bases). The V gene's germline CDR1 is LNHNV and CDR2 YYDKDF (reference sequence). Between the trimmed V and J ends, which lost 4 bases and 4 bases, there was a span of 13 bases. The CDR3 contains 14 residues. The CDR3 bases are TGTGCCACCAGCATCGTCGGGGGGACCTATGGCTACACCTTC. Residues: CATSIVGGTYGYTF. Combining the CDR3 with reference TRBV15 and TRBJ1-2 gives the whole variable domain DAMVIQNPRYQVTQFGKPVTLSCSQTLNHNVMYWYQQKSSQAPKLLFHYYDKDFNNEADTPDNFQSRRPNTSFCFLDIRSPGLGDTAMYLCATSIVGGTYGYTFGSGTRLTVV.